The rows below give T cell receptor beta chains drawn from one sample of a study of memory CD4+ T cells and cytomegalovirus serostatus. The repertoire was sequenced with immunoSEQ multiplex PCR; TCRdb's copy has only in-frame clones and lacks some. The sample has 52,000 or so clones; roughly four fifths are singletons. Source material: memory CD4+ T cells from blood. The receptors were sampled from an adult in good health and CMV-seronegative. Each CDR3 is given with its conserved first and last residue. D genes are given only for firm matches. Clone size is not always given. Where it is, it says once, few, many or a class for expanded clones.

D	V	size	J	CDR3	DNA
.	TRBV6-6	.	TRBJ1-1	CASSSGVNTEAFF	TGTGCCAGCAGTTCCGGGGTGAACACTGAAGCTTTCTTT
.	TRBV14	.	TRBJ1-2	CASSLDRDYGYTF	TGTGCCAGCAGCCTGGACAGAGACTATGGCTACACCTTC
.	TRBV5-4	.	TRBJ1-5	CASSSDGSNQPQHF	TGTGCCAGCAGCTCGGACGGTAGCAATCAGCCCCAGCATTTT
TRBD1	TRBV12-5	few	TRBJ1-1	CASAKWGTGETAFF	TGTGCTAGTGCCAAATGGGGGACAGGGGAGACAGCTTTCTTT
.	TRBV7-6	.	TRBJ2-7	CASSPNRYEQYF	TGTGCCAGCAGCCCGAACCGCTACGAGCAGTACTTC
TRBD1	TRBV15	.	TRBJ1-2	CATSREQRRQGYGYTF	TGTGCCACCAGCAGAGAGCAACGCCGACAGGGGTATGGCTACACCTTC
.	TRBV4-2	.	TRBJ1-4	CASSPSGDSVYEKLFF	TGTGCCAGCAGCCCCTCGGGAGACAGTGTTTATGAAAAACTGTTTTTT
TRBD1	TRBV7-2	.	TRBJ2-2	CASSSRTGFTGELFF	TGTGCCAGCAGCTCTAGGACAGGGTTCACCGGGGAGCTGTTTTTT
TRBD2	TRBV18	.	TRBJ2-1	CASSPSLAGNEQFF	TGTGCCAGCTCACCATCGCTAGCGGGAAATGAGCAGTTCTTC
.	TRBV7-9	.	TRBJ2-5	CASSLGGQETQYF	TGTGCCAGCAGCTTAGGAGGACAAGAGACCCAGTACTTC
.	TRBV5-1	.	TRBJ1-1	CASSLQGGSMNTEAFF	TGCGCCAGCAGCTTGCAGGGCGGCTCCATGAACACTGAAGCTTTCTTT
TRBD1	TRBV30	.	TRBJ2-7	CAWSLRQGAYEQYF	TGTGCCTGGAGTCTTCGACAGGGGGCCTACGAGCAGTACTTC
.	TRBV6-1	.	TRBJ1-3	CASSGGRASSGNTIYF	TGTGCCAGCAGTGGGGGACGGGCAAGCTCTGGAAACACCATATATTTT
.	TRBV7-2	once	TRBJ2-7	CASSPRVSYEQYF	TGTGCCAGCTCGCCGAGGGTGAGCTACGAGCAGTACTTC
.	TRBV5-5	.	TRBJ1-5	CASSSHRGIGGNQPQHF	TGTGCCAGCAGCTCTCACCGGGGGATCGGTGGTAATCAGCCCCAGCATTTT